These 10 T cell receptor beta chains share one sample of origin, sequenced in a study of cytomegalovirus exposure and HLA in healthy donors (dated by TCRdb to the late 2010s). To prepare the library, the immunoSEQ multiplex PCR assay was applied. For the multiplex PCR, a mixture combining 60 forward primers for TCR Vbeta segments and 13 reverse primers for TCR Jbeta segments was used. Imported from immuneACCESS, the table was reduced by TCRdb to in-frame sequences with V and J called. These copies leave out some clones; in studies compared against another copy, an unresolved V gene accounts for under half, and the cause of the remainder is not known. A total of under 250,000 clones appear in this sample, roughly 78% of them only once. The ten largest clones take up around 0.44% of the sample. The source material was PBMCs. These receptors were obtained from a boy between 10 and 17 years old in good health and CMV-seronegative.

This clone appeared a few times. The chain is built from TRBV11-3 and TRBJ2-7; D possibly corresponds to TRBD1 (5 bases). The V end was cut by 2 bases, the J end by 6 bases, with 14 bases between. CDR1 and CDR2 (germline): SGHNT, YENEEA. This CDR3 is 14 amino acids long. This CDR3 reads CASSLRTTRLEQYF. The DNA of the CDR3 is TGTGCCAGCAGCTTAAGGACAACGAGGCTCGAGCAGTACTTC.

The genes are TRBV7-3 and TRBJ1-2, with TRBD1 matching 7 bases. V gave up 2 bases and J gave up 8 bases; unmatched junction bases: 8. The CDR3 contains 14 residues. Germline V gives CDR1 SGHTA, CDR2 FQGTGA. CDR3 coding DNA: TGTGCCAGCAGCTTACAAGGGCAGGGGGGAGGCTACACCTTC. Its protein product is CASSLQGQGGGYTF.

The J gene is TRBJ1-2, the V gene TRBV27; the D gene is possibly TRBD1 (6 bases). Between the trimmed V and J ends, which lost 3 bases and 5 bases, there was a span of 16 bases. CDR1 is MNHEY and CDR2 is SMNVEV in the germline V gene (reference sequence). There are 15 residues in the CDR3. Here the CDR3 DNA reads TGTGCCAGCAGTTTGGCCCTACAGGGACATTATGGCTACACCTTC. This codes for CASSLALQGHYGYTF.

The CDR3 protein is CASSLADYTEAFF. Here the CDR3 DNA reads TGTGCCAGCAGCTTAGCAGATTACACTGAAGCTTTCTTT. The chain combines TRBV11-2 with TRBJ1-1; no firm D call. CDR3 size: 13 residues. Trimming stripped 1 base from V and 3 bases from J, with 6 bases between. The germline V gene has CDR1 SGHAT and CDR2 FQNNGV.

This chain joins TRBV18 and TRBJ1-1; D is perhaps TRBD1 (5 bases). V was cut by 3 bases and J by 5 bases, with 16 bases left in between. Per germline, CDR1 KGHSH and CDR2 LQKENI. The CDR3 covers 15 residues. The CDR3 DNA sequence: TGTGCCAGCTCACCCCGACAGAACCTAGTAACTGAAGCTTTCTTT. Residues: CASSPRQNLVTEAFF.

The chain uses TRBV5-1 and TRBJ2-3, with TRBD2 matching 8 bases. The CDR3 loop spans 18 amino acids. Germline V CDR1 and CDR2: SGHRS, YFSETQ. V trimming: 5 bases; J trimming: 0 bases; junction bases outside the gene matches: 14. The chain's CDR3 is CASRGIGVAGSSTDTQYF. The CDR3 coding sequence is TGCGCCAGCAGGGGAATCGGAGTAGCGGGGAGTAGCACAGATACGCAGTATTTT.

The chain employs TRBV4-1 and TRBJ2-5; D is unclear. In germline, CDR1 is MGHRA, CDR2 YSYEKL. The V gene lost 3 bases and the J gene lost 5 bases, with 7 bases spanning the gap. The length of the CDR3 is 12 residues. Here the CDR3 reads CASSHTSETQYF. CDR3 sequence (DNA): TGCGCCAGCAGCCACACTTCTGAGACCCAGTACTTC.

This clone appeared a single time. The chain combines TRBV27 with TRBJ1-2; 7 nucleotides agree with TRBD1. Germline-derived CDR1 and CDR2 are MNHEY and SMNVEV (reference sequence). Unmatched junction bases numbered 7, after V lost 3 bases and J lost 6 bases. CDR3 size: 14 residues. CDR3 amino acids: CASSFRDRVDGYTF. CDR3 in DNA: TGTGCCAGCAGTTTTCGAGACAGGGTAGATGGCTACACCTTC.

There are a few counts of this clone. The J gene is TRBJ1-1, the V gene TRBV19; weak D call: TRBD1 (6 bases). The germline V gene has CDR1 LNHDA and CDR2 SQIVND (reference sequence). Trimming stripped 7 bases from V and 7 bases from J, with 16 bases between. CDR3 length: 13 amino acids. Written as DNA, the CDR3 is TGTGCCAGTATTAGAACAGGGTTGGTTGAAGCTTTCTTT. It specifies CASIRTGLVEAFF.

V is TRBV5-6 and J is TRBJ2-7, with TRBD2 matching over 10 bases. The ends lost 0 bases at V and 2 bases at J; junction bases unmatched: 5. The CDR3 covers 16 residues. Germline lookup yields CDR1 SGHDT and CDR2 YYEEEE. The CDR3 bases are TGTGCCAGCAGCTTGGAACTAGCGGGGCTTACCTACGAGCAGTACTTC. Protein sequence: CASSLELAGLTYEQYF.